This record covers a single TCR beta chain. The target antigen is unknown. Primers used in a second PCR of roughly 7 to 11 cycles were a sample-barcoded 5' primer and a J-beta primer mix. Each cDNA molecule carried a tag from a template-switch adaptor that contained 12 random nucleotides. A single record per CDR3 protein comes from TCRdb applying MiXCR to the 5' RACE reads. The table lists approximately 1.5 million distinct CDR3 sequences, about 31% of them singletons. This sample is part of a study of blood T cells in healthy people across ages. Findings and limits, study-wide: Because donor CMV status was unknown, expanded clonotype changes were possibly confounded. Long-lived donors had more naive CD4+ cells and higher diversity than aged donors.

Isolated per sample were at least 6 million PBMCs. The V gene's germline CDR1 is MGHRA and CDR2 YSYEKL. Trimming removed 0 bases from V and 1 base from J, with 6 bases in between. CDR3 length: 14 amino acids. The sequencing input was blood. The TCR sequence derives from a woman in her thirties in good health. The chain uses TRBV4-1 and TRBJ1-1; D is unclear. CDR3 nucleotides: TGCGCCAGCAGCCAAGACCTGCGGAACACTGAAGCTTTCTTT. It is translated as CASSQDLRNTEAFF.